A selection of T cell receptor beta chains follows, all from one sample in a study of blood T cells in healthy people across ages. TCRdb redid the calling of the 5' RACE reads with MiXCR, one entry per CDR3 protein. This table has nearly 800,000 distinct CDR3 sequences, about 25% appearing once. These data were also reused for a study on T cells of mothers and their children.

The sample taken for sequencing was blood. Every receptor here comes from a boy aged 5-17 years in good health. The CDR3 runs from the conserved cysteine through the conserved F or W. The D gene is left open where the match is weak. Size is omitted from some rows. Given values are once, few, many or a class for expanded clones.

d_gene: .
j_gene: TRBJ1-4
abundance: .
v_gene: TRBV7-2
CDR3aa: CASSWSRGDEKLFF
CDR3nt: TGTGCCAGCAGCTGGAGCAGGGGAGATGAAAAACTGTTTTTT

d_gene: .
j_gene: TRBJ2-4
abundance: few
v_gene: TRBV29-1
CDR3aa: CSVSLEGVITKNIQYF
CDR3nt: TGCAGCGTGTCCTTGGAAGGGGTAATAACCAAAAACATTCAGTACTTC

d_gene: TRBD2
j_gene: TRBJ2-5
abundance: few
v_gene: TRBV25-1
CDR3aa: CASSEPGGETQYF
CDR3nt: TGTGCCAGCAGTGAACCGGGGGGTGAGACCCAGTACTTC

d_gene: .
j_gene: TRBJ2-2
abundance: .
v_gene: TRBV4-3
CDR3aa: CASSPDVTGELFF
CDR3nt: TGCGCCAGCAGCCCTGACGTCACCGGGGAGCTGTTTTTT

d_gene: TRBD1
j_gene: TRBJ2-1
abundance: .
v_gene: TRBV15
CDR3aa: CATSESTGYNEQFF
CDR3nt: TGTGCCACCAGCGAGTCGACAGGGTACAATGAGCAGTTCTTC

d_gene: TRBD1
j_gene: TRBJ2-1
abundance: few
v_gene: TRBV20-1
CDR3aa: CSANGQGDYNEQFF
CDR3nt: TGCAGTGCTAATGGTCAGGGGGACTACAATGAGCAGTTCTTC

d_gene: .
j_gene: TRBJ2-1
abundance: .
v_gene: TRBV20-1
CDR3aa: CSAREGDGEQFF
CDR3nt: TGCAGTGCCAGAGAAGGGGACGGTGAGCAGTTCTTC

d_gene: .
j_gene: TRBJ1-2
abundance: .
v_gene: TRBV7-6
CDR3aa: CASSPGQPGSYGYTF
CDR3nt: TGTGCCAGCAGCCCGGGACAACCCGGCAGCTATGGCTACACCTTC

d_gene: .
j_gene: TRBJ2-1
abundance: .
v_gene: TRBV20-1
CDR3aa: CSASSWGEYNEQFF
CDR3nt: TGCAGTGCTAGCAGTTGGGGGGAGTACAATGAGCAGTTCTTC

d_gene: TRBD1
j_gene: TRBJ1-2
abundance: few
v_gene: TRBV6-5
CDR3aa: CASSSSTGDHLIPLWYGYTF
CDR3nt: TGTGCCAGCAGTTCCTCGACAGGGGATCACCTTATTCCACTTTGGTATGGCTACACCTTC

d_gene: .
j_gene: TRBJ2-5
abundance: .
v_gene: TRBV29-1
CDR3aa: CSSLPGGETQYF
CDR3nt: TGCAGCTCATTACCCGGGGGAGAGACCCAGTACTTC

d_gene: TRBD1
j_gene: TRBJ2-5
abundance: few
v_gene: TRBV4-1
CDR3aa: CASSRIRDSFQETQYF
CDR3nt: TGCGCCAGCAGCCGAATCCGGGACAGTTTTCAAGAGACCCAGTACTTC

d_gene: .
j_gene: TRBJ2-1
abundance: .
v_gene: TRBV25-1
CDR3aa: CASSHTRGVYNEQFF
CDR3nt: TGTGCCAGCAGTCACACGCGCGGGGTTTACAATGAGCAGTTCTTC

d_gene: TRBD2
j_gene: TRBJ2-4
abundance: few
v_gene: TRBV20-1
CDR3aa: CSAFSGSAKNIQYF
CDR3nt: TGCAGTGCTTTTAGCGGGAGTGCAAAAAACATTCAGTACTTC

d_gene: .
j_gene: TRBJ1-6
abundance: .
v_gene: TRBV5-1
CDR3aa: CASSLGNYNSPLHF
CDR3nt: TGCGCCAGCAGCTTGGGAAACTATAATTCACCCCTCCACTTT

d_gene: TRBD2
j_gene: TRBJ2-2
abundance: .
v_gene: TRBV18
CDR3aa: CASSTGLAGSNTGELFF
CDR3nt: TGTGCCAGCTCAACCGGACTAGCGGGGTCGAACACCGGGGAGCTGTTTTTT

d_gene: TRBD1
j_gene: TRBJ1-6
abundance: .
v_gene: TRBV6-1
CDR3aa: CASSEAGTVYNSPLHF
CDR3nt: TGTGCCAGCAGTGAAGCCGGGACAGTTTATAATTCACCCCTCCACTTT

d_gene: TRBD1
j_gene: TRBJ1-5
abundance: few
v_gene: TRBV7-2
CDR3aa: CANSLGTAYQPQHF
CDR3nt: TGTGCCAACAGCTTAGGGACAGCATATCAGCCCCAGCATTTT

d_gene: TRBD1
j_gene: TRBJ1-6
abundance: .
v_gene: TRBV6-6
CDR3aa: CASLTGGGVARYLHF
CDR3nt: TGTGCCAGCCTGACAGGGGGAGGTGTAGCACGGTACCTCCACTTT

d_gene: .
j_gene: TRBJ2-1
abundance: few
v_gene: TRBV6-2/TRBV6-3
CDR3aa: CASFSEVSYNEQFF
CDR3nt: TGTGCCAGCTTCTCTGAAGTCTCCTACAATGAGCAGTTCTTC

d_gene: TRBD1
j_gene: TRBJ2-2
abundance: .
v_gene: TRBV4-3
CDR3aa: CASSQGQGDTGELFF
CDR3nt: TGCGCCAGCAGCCAAGGACAGGGGGACACCGGGGAGCTGTTTTTT

d_gene: .
j_gene: TRBJ1-2
abundance: few
v_gene: TRBV20-1
CDR3aa: CCSSQISGYTF
CDR3nt: TGCTGTAGCTCCCAAATTTCTGGCTACACCTTC

d_gene: TRBD2
j_gene: TRBJ2-5
abundance: .
v_gene: TRBV6-2/TRBV6-3
CDR3aa: CASSYSASGRWSETQYF
CDR3nt: TGCGCCAGCAGTTACTCGGCTAGCGGGAGGTGGAGCGAGACCCAGTACTTC

d_gene: .
j_gene: TRBJ1-1
abundance: few
v_gene: TRBV7-8
CDR3aa: CASSFRVGAEAFF
CDR3nt: TGTGCCAGCAGCTTCAGGGTTGGCGCTGAAGCTTTCTTT

d_gene: .
j_gene: TRBJ2-1
abundance: once
v_gene: TRBV28
CDR3aa: CASSSSTGGSWNQQFF
CDR3nt: .

d_gene: .
j_gene: TRBJ2-1
abundance: .
v_gene: TRBV29-1
CDR3aa: CSVEKRVGYNEQFF
CDR3nt: TGCAGCGTTGAAAAAAGGGTGGGGTACAATGAGCAGTTCTTC

d_gene: .
j_gene: TRBJ2-7
abundance: .
v_gene: TRBV29-1
CDR3aa: CSDPGETYEQYF
CDR3nt: TGCAGCGACCCGGGAGAAACCTACGAGCAGTACTTC

d_gene: .
j_gene: TRBJ2-7
abundance: .
v_gene: TRBV20-1
CDR3aa: CSARDWASYSYEQYF
CDR3nt: TGCAGTGCTAGAGATTGGGCCAGTTACTCCTACGAGCAGTACTTC

d_gene: TRBD1
j_gene: TRBJ2-7
abundance: .
v_gene: TRBV6-5
CDR3aa: CASLTVGQGRVYEQYF
CDR3nt: TGTGCCAGCCTTACAGTGGGACAGGGAAGGGTGTACGAGCAGTACTTC

d_gene: .
j_gene: TRBJ1-1
abundance: many
v_gene: TRBV29-1
CDR3aa: CSVGGRLNTEAFF
CDR3nt: TGCAGCGTTGGGGGCAGATTGAACACTGAAGCTTTCTTT

d_gene: .
j_gene: TRBJ2-1
abundance: few
v_gene: TRBV29-1
CDR3aa: CSVDRTAYNEQFF
CDR3nt: TGCAGCGTTGACCGGACAGCCTACAATGAGCAGTTCTTC

d_gene: TRBD1
j_gene: TRBJ1-2
abundance: .
v_gene: TRBV6-5
CDR3aa: CASSYSGTGAPYGYTF
CDR3nt: TGTGCCAGCAGTTACTCCGGGACAGGGGCGCCCTATGGCTACACCTTC

d_gene: .
j_gene: TRBJ2-7
abundance: once
v_gene: TRBV27
CDR3aa: CASSLYGGAVSYEQYF
CDR3nt: TGTGCCAGCAGTTTATATGGGGGGGCGGTCTCCTACGAGCAGTACTTC

d_gene: .
j_gene: TRBJ1-5
abundance: once
v_gene: TRBV19
CDR3aa: CASSEAGGGGNQPQHF
CDR3nt: TGTGCCAGTAGCGAAGCCGGGGGAGGAGGGAATCAGCCCCAGCATTTT

d_gene: TRBD2
j_gene: TRBJ2-5
abundance: .
v_gene: TRBV7-8
CDR3aa: CASSLSLAGGVQETQYF
CDR3nt: TGTGCCAGCAGCTTATCGTTAGCGGGAGGGGTACAAGAGACCCAGTACTTC

d_gene: .
j_gene: TRBJ1-5
abundance: .
v_gene: TRBV28
CDR3aa: CASSPRWIPEQPQHF
CDR3nt: TGTGCCAGCAGCCCACGCTGGATCCCGGAGCAGCCCCAGCATTTT

d_gene: .
j_gene: TRBJ1-5
abundance: many
v_gene: TRBV20-1
CDR3aa: CSARETGLRADQPQHF
CDR3nt: TGCAGTGCTAGGGAAACGGGACTCAGGGCGGATCAGCCCCAGCATTTT

d_gene: .
j_gene: TRBJ2-6
abundance: .
v_gene: TRBV29-1
CDR3aa: CSVDGGGANVLTF
CDR3nt: TGCAGCGTTGACGGAGGTGGGGCCAACGTCCTGACTTTC

d_gene: .
j_gene: TRBJ1-5
abundance: few
v_gene: TRBV24-1
CDR3aa: CATSGTASNQPQHF
CDR3nt: TGTGCCACCAGTGGGACAGCCAGCAATCAGCCCCAGCATTTT

d_gene: TRBD1
j_gene: TRBJ2-1
abundance: .
v_gene: TRBV12-3/TRBV12-4
CDR3aa: CASSTGTGEYNEQFF
CDR3nt: TGTGCCAGCAGTACCGGGACAGGGGAATACAATGAGCAGTTCTTC

d_gene: .
j_gene: TRBJ2-3
abundance: many
v_gene: TRBV3-1
CDR3aa: CASSQDASTDTQYF
CDR3nt: TGTGCCAGCAGCCAAGACGCCAGCACAGATACGCAGTATTTT

d_gene: .
j_gene: TRBJ2-5
abundance: .
v_gene: TRBV27
CDR3aa: CASSRAGLRETQYF
CDR3nt: TGTGCCAGCAGTAGGGCAGGGCTCCGGGAGACCCAGTACTTC

d_gene: .
j_gene: TRBJ2-5
abundance: .
v_gene: TRBV28
CDR3aa: CASRSHPGSETQYF
CDR3nt: TGTGCCAGCAGATCTCACCCGGGGTCAGAGACCCAGTACTTC

d_gene: .
j_gene: TRBJ1-1
abundance: .
v_gene: TRBV12-3/TRBV12-4
CDR3aa: CASSLAGDGEAFF
CDR3nt: TGTGCCAGCAGTTTAGCTGGGGACGGTGAAGCTTTCTTT

d_gene: .
j_gene: TRBJ1-2
abundance: .
v_gene: TRBV7-8
CDR3aa: CASSLVYDRIDSGYTF
CDR3nt: TGTGCCAGCAGCTTAGTATACGACAGGATAGACTCAGGCTACACCTTC

d_gene: TRBD1
j_gene: TRBJ1-1
abundance: .
v_gene: TRBV18
CDR3aa: CASSPGQGAHTEAFF
CDR3nt: TGTGCCAGCTCACCGGGACAGGGAGCTCACACTGAAGCTTTCTTT

d_gene: TRBD1
j_gene: TRBJ2-7
abundance: once
v_gene: TRBV15
CDR3aa: CATSRGTGTYEQYF
CDR3nt: TGTGCCACCAGCAGGGGGACAGGAACCTACGAGCAGTACTTC

d_gene: .
j_gene: TRBJ2-6
abundance: .
v_gene: TRBV15
CDR3aa: CATSRDRRTGANVLTF
CDR3nt: TGTGCCACCAGCAGAGACAGGCGTACTGGGGCCAACGTCCTGACTTTC

d_gene: .
j_gene: TRBJ1-1
abundance: .
v_gene: TRBV6-2/TRBV6-3
CDR3aa: CASAHGGGGGTEAFF
CDR3nt: TGTGCCAGCGCCCACGGAGGGGGTGGGGGCACTGAAGCTTTCTTT

d_gene: .
j_gene: TRBJ2-5
abundance: few
v_gene: TRBV4-1
CDR3aa: CASSQTGMWETQYF
CDR3nt: TGCGCCAGCAGCCAAACAGGGATGTGGGAGACCCAGTACTTC